Listed below are T cell receptor beta chains from one sample, sequenced in a study of blood T cell repertoires in COVID-19. Method: immunoSEQ multiplex PCR; TCRdb's copy keeps in-frame clones and lacks some. Here the sample spans 250,000 to 300,000 clones, about 88% being singletons. Material: peripheral blood. Receptor source: a young woman with COVID-19, enrolled during active disease. The CDR3 runs from the conserved cysteine through the conserved F or W. Each record gives: clone size, D gene, V gene, J gene, CDR3 DNA, CDR3 protein. D genes are given only for firm matches. Only some rows state a clone size, as once, few, many or a class for expanded clones.

NA	TRBD2	TRBV15	TRBJ2-7	TGTGCCACCAGTCGGGTCACTAGCGGGAGACACGAGCAGTACTTC	CATSRVTSGRHEQYF
once	TRBD1	TRBV29-1	TRBJ2-3	TGCAGCGTTCCAGACAGGGGGCGCACAGATACGCAGTATTTT	CSVPDRGRTDTQYF
NA	NA	TRBV5-6	TRBJ2-6	TGTGCCAGCAGCTTCCCTACTGGTTCCGGGGCCAACGTCCTGACTTTC	CASSFPTGSGANVLTF
NA	TRBD2	TRBV5-8	TRBJ2-3	TGTGCCAGCAGCTCCGGGACTAGCGCGAACACAGATACGCAGTATTTT	CASSSGTSANTDTQYF
NA	TRBD2	TRBV5-1	TRBJ2-1	TGCGCCAGCAGCTTGGACCTAGCGGGATACAATGAGCAGTTCTTC	CASSLDLAGYNEQFF
NA	NA	TRBV28	TRBJ1-5	TGTGCCAGCACCCTACTCAGGGATGGGCGCAATCAGCCCCAGCATTTT	CASTLLRDGRNQPQHF
NA	TRBD1	TRBV7-2	TRBJ1-5	TGTGCCAGCAGCAAGGACAGGCAACCGTGGCCCCAGCATTTT	CASSKDRQPWPQHF
NA	NA	TRBV6-5	TRBJ1-1	TGTGCCAGCAGTTACTCGACTGGGAGGAACACTAAAGCTTTCTTT	CASSYSTGRNTKAFF
NA	NA	TRBV7-2	TRBJ2-7	TGTGCCAGCAGATTGAAACCGGGACATATGCCTCACGAGCAGTACTTC	CASRLKPGHMPHEQYF
few	TRBD2	TRBV7-9	TRBJ2-2	TGTGCCAGCAGCCCAATACTAGCGCGTCCCGGGGAGCTGTTTTTT	CASSPILARPGELFF
NA	TRBD2	TRBV3-1/TRBV3-2	TRBJ2-7	TGTGCCGGCAGCCAAGGATTTAGCGGGACCTACGAGCAGTACTTC	CAGSQGFSGTYEQYF
NA	TRBD1	TRBV18	TRBJ1-2	TGTGCCAGCTCACCTGTGACAGGGGGCAACTATGGCTACACCTTC	CASSPVTGGNYGYTF
NA	NA	TRBV29-1	TRBJ1-2	TGCAGCGGGTACGGGGAGGATGGCTACACCTTC	CSGYGEDGYTF
NA	TRBD1	TRBV10-3	TRBJ1-5	TGTGCCATCAGTGACGCTCCCGGGACAGGTAATCAGCCCCAGCATTTT	CAISDAPGTGNQPQHF
NA	TRBD1	TRBV10-3	TRBJ1-2	TGTGCCATCACTAGGACAGGACCTAACTATGGCTACACCTTC	CAITRTGPNYGYTF
NA	TRBD2	TRBV5-6	TRBJ2-1	TGTGCCAGCAGCTTGGGGGGCGGGAGCTCCTACAATGAGCAGTTCTTC	CASSLGGGSSYNEQFF
NA	NA	TRBV30	TRBJ1-6	TGTGCCTGGTGCGGACTGGGCGGCCCCTATTCACCCCTCCACTTT	CAWCGLGGPYSPLHF
NA	NA	TRBV12-3/TRBV12-4	TRBJ1-2	TGTGCCAGCAGTTTGGAGGGCGGTTATGGCTACACCTTC	CASSLEGGYGYTF
NA	NA	TRBV21-1	TRBJ1-4	TGTGCCAGCTCCACAATGGCAGGGTTAAGAGAAAAACTGTTTTTT	CASSTMAGLREKLFF
once	NA	TRBV20-1	TRBJ2-7	TGCAGTGCTAGCCTAACCCGCGAGCAGTACTTC	CSASLTREQYF
NA	NA	TRBV6-4	TRBJ2-1	TGTGCCAGCAGTGACGGGCACGGACAGCACTCCTACAATGAGCAGTTCTTC	CASSDGHGQHSYNEQFF
NA	NA	TRBV4-1	TRBJ2-7	TGCGCCAGCAGCCAAAGTCCGCGGTCCTACGAGCAGTACTTC	CASSQSPRSYEQYF
NA	TRBD2	TRBV2	TRBJ2-3	TGTGCCAGCTTAGTAGCGGGAGGGGATGGGGACACAGATACGCAGTATTTT	CASLVAGGDGDTDTQYF
NA	TRBD2	TRBV6-5	TRBJ2-3	TGTGCCAGCAGACTCAGTGCGGGAGTGTCAGATACGCAGTATTTT	CASRLSAGVSDTQYF
NA	TRBD1	TRBV18	TRBJ1-2	TGTGCCAGCTCACCACTACCAGGGGGCGCGGGTGGCTATGGCTACACCTTC	CASSPLPGGAGGYGYTF
NA	TRBD2	TRBV13	TRBJ2-7	TGTGCCAGCAGCTTTTCCCTTGGACTAGTGAGCTCCTACGAGCAGTACTTC	CASSFSLGLVSSYEQYF